Listed below are T cell receptor beta chains from one sample, sequenced in a study of shared clonotypes between healthy human individuals. TCRdb's table, derived via immunoSEQ multiplex PCR, lists solely in-frame clones and lacks some. The table includes more than 2,000,000 clones, roughly nine tenths detected once. The sequencing input was naive CD4+ T cells sorted from blood. These receptors all stem from a man between 18 and 29 years old in good health. Both conserved end residues are part of each CDR3. The D gene is left open where the match is weak. Not all rows give a size; the values are once, few, many and, for expanded clones, a class.

CDR3nt	CDR3aa	j_gene	len	abundance	v_gene	d_gene
TGTGCCAGCTCACCACAGGGCCATGGCTACACCTTC	CASSPQGHGYTF	TRBJ1-2	12	.	TRBV18	.
TGTGCCAGCAGCTCAGGCTTGAAGATCGAGCAGTATTTT	CASSSGLKIEQYF	TRBJ2-3	13	.	TRBV7-2	.
TGTGCCAGCAGCCCACTAGAAACCACCTACGAGCAGTACTTC	CASSPLETTYEQYF	TRBJ2-7	14	.	TRBV28	.
TGTGCCAGCAGTTACCTATCGGGGACTGAAGCTTTCTTT	CASSYLSGTEAFF	TRBJ1-1	13	.	TRBV6-6	.
TGTGCCAGCAGTTGGGATCGTAAAGCTTTCTTT	CASSWDRKAFF	TRBJ1-1	11	.	TRBV27	.
TGCGCCAGCAGCTTAGACGGTCCTATCTCTGGAAACACCATATATTTT	CASSLDGPISGNTIYF	TRBJ1-3	16	.	TRBV5-1	.
TGTGCCAGCTCGAGATTTGCACCGGGACAGAGGGCTGAGTCCTACGAGCAGTACTTC	CASSRFAPGQRAESYEQYF	TRBJ2-7	19	.	TRBV27	TRBD1
TGCGCCAGCAGCCTGGGAGGGGGACCCACAGATACGCAGTATTTT	CASSLGGGPTDTQYF	TRBJ2-3	15	.	TRBV5-1	.
TGTGCCAGCATGACACAGGGGGCTGGGGCCAACGTCCTGACTTTC	CASMTQGAGANVLTF	TRBJ2-6	15	once	TRBV6-1	TRBD1
TGTGCCAGCAGCCCCTTGACTAGCGGGAGCTCCTACGAGCAGTACTTC	CASSPLTSGSSYEQYF	TRBJ2-7	16	once	TRBV7-6	TRBD2
TGTGCCAGTAGTATACAACAGGGAAGCACAGATACGCAGTATTTT	CASSIQQGSTDTQYF	TRBJ2-3	15	.	TRBV19	.
TGTGCCAGCACCCGGGACAGGATGAACACTGAAGCTTTCTTT	CASTRDRMNTEAFF	TRBJ1-1	14	.	TRBV6-5	TRBD1
TGTGCCAGCAGCCCAGGAGGGACTAATGAAAAACTGTTTTTT	CASSPGGTNEKLFF	TRBJ1-4	14	.	TRBV28	.
TGTGCCATCACCCCGACGGGAAACTATGGCTACACCTTC	CAITPTGNYGYTF	TRBJ1-2	13	.	TRBV10-3	.
TGTGCCAGCAGCTCCGGGACAGGGCTTGAAAAACTGTTTTTT	CASSSGTGLEKLFF	TRBJ1-4	14	.	TRBV11-2	TRBD1
TGTGCCAGCAGCTACGGGACAGGGACAGGGGAGACCCAGTACTTC	CASSYGTGTGETQYF	TRBJ2-5	15	.	TRBV27	TRBD1
TGTGCCAGTCGACTAGTTTCGAACACCGGGGAGCTGTTTTTT	CASRLVSNTGELFF	TRBJ2-2	14	.	TRBV19	.
TGTGCCAGCAGTTTCGCAGGAGGTGATACAGATACGCAGTATTTT	CASSFAGGDTDTQYF	TRBJ2-3	15	.	TRBV6-1	.
TGCGCCAGCAGCTTGGAGGGACAGCCCTACGAGCAGTACTTC	CASSLEGQPYEQYF	TRBJ2-7	14	.	TRBV5-1	TRBD1
TGTGCCTGGAGTGGGGGAGGCGCTTTCTTT	CAWSGGGAFF	TRBJ1-1	10	.	TRBV30	.
TGTGCCAGCAGCTCATCCGTACTAGCGGGGGGGATTACCGGGGAGCTGTTTTTT	CASSSSVLAGGITGELFF	TRBJ2-2	18	.	TRBV28	TRBD2
TGCGCCAGCAGCCGGACTAGCGGGGGGCAGCAAGAGACCCAGTACTTC	CASSRTSGGQQETQYF	TRBJ2-5	16	.	TRBV4-1	TRBD2
TGTGCCAGCTCACCACAAGGAGTACAGGTGAACACTGAAGCTTTCTTT	CASSPQGVQVNTEAFF	TRBJ1-1	16	.	TRBV18	.
TGTGCCAGCAGCTTAGGTACGGCCGGGGAGCTGTTTTTT	CASSLGTAGELFF	TRBJ2-2	13	.	TRBV11-2	.
TGTGCCACCAGCAGAGATCGCGGGGCCGGCACCAGCACAGATACGCAGTATTTT	CATSRDRGAGTSTDTQYF	TRBJ2-3	18	.	TRBV15	.
TGTGCCAGTAGTTCTGCGGGTAGCGGGCCCCGCCCAGATACGCAGTATTTT	CASSSAGSGPRPDTQYF	TRBJ2-3	17	.	TRBV19	TRBD2
TGTGCCAGCAGTGAAGTGCGAGCGGGAGGGGCAGATACGCAGTATTTT	CASSEVRAGGADTQYF	TRBJ2-3	16	.	TRBV6-1	TRBD2
TGTGCCAGCCCCGGACAGGGTGGCAACGAGCAGTACTTC	CASPGQGGNEQYF	TRBJ2-7	13	.	TRBV6-1	TRBD1
TGTGCCAGCAGTCGTTCGGGCTCTGGAAACACCATATATTTT	CASSRSGSGNTIYF	TRBJ1-3	14	few	TRBV6-5	.
TGTGCCAGCTCCGGGACAGGGAGCCAGCCCCAGCATTTT	CASSGTGSQPQHF	TRBJ1-5	13	.	TRBV6-1	TRBD1
TGTGCCAGCTCCCCCACACCCAGCAGCCCAGATACGCAGTATTTT	CASSPTPSSPDTQYF	TRBJ2-3	15	.	TRBV18	.
TGTGCCACTGCCGGGACAGGGGGCTACGAGCAGTACTTC	CATAGTGGYEQYF	TRBJ2-7	13	.	TRBV6-1	TRBD1
TGTGCCAGCAGCTCAAGCACAGGGGATCAGGCTCTAAGGGACTATGGCTACACCTTC	CASSSSTGDQALRDYGYTF	TRBJ1-2	19	.	TRBV7-9	TRBD1
TGTGCCAGCAGCTCCAAGGGAGAGGGGACAGATACGCAGTATTTT	CASSSKGEGTDTQYF	TRBJ2-3	15	.	TRBV5-4	.
TGTGCCAGCACCGAGGTTGGGGGTAGCACAGATACGCAGTATTTT	CASTEVGGSTDTQYF	TRBJ2-3	15	.	TRBV9	.
TGTGCCAGCAGCTTACTCGGGGGAAGTGAGACCCAGTACTTC	CASSLLGGSETQYF	TRBJ2-5	14	once	TRBV7-9	.
TGTGCCAGCAGTTACTCGGCAGGGATGTCCAAAAACATTCAGTACTTC	CASSYSAGMSKNIQYF	TRBJ2-4	16	once	TRBV6-5	.
TGTGCCACCAGCAGAGCAGGGCGCCCTAATGAAAAACTGTTTTTT	CATSRAGRPNEKLFF	TRBJ1-4	15	.	TRBV15	.
TGTGCCAGCAGTGGTACAGGCGAGACCCAGTACTTC	CASSGTGETQYF	TRBJ2-5	12	.	TRBV2	.
TGTGCCAGCAGCTTGACAGGGGATCAGCCCCAGCATTTT	CASSLTGDQPQHF	TRBJ1-5	13	.	TRBV7-3	TRBD1
TGTGCCAGCAGCTTGCGAGGCGGGGGGGCCACAGATACGCAGTATTTT	CASSLRGGGATDTQYF	TRBJ2-3	16	.	TRBV5-8	TRBD2
TGTGCCAGCTCAGACGGGACAGGGAATGGGTACGAGCAGTACTTC	CASSDGTGNGYEQYF	TRBJ2-7	15	.	TRBV18	TRBD1
TGTGCCATCGGGGGACAGGGCCAAAGGGACTATGGCTACACCTTC	CAIGGQGQRDYGYTF	TRBJ1-2	15	.	TRBV10-3	TRBD1
TGTGCCAGCAGCTTGGCGGGAGATAGGGCCGAGCAGTACTTC	CASSLAGDRAEQYF	TRBJ2-7	14	once	TRBV5-4	.
TGCGCCAGCAGTGAGTCGATGATGGAGACCCAGTACTTC	CASSESMMETQYF	TRBJ2-5	13	few	TRBV10-1	.
TGTGCCAGCAGCGTAATGACCGCGGCTGGGTCACCCCTCCACTTT	CASSVMTAAGSPLHF	TRBJ1-6	15	.	TRBV2	.
TGTGCCAGCAGTGTCTCCCAGGGATTGGCGGAGACCCAGTACTTC	CASSVSQGLAETQYF	TRBJ2-5	15	.	TRBV25-1	.
TGTGCCAGCAGTTTGGGACAGATGAACACTGAAGCTTTCTTT	CASSLGQMNTEAFF	TRBJ1-1	14	.	TRBV6-1	TRBD1
TGTGCCTGCAGGGGAAGTGGGCCTAATCAGCCCCAGCATTTT	CACRGSGPNQPQHF	TRBJ1-5	14	few	TRBV30	.
TGCAGCGTTGGGAGTAGCGGTACCTACAATGAGCAGTTCTTC	CSVGSSGTYNEQFF	TRBJ2-1	14	.	TRBV29-1	.
TGTGCCAGCAGTTTTGACAGGGCCACAGATACGCAGTATTTT	CASSFDRATDTQYF	TRBJ2-3	14	.	TRBV2	TRBD1
TGTGCCACCAGCAGAGGTCCCCCGACAGGGGCTGGAAACACCATATATTTT	CATSRGPPTGAGNTIYF	TRBJ1-3	17	.	TRBV15	TRBD1
TGTGCCAGCAGTCTAGGGACTAGCGGGGTGAATGAGCAGTTCTTC	CASSLGTSGVNEQFF	TRBJ2-1	15	.	TRBV28	TRBD2
TGTGCCAGCAGTGGACAGGGTTACTATGGCTACACCTTC	CASSGQGYYGYTF	TRBJ1-2	13	.	TRBV28	TRBD1
TGTGCCAGCAGCATAGGGAGGGGCAGGGGGCAGGCAGATGGCTACACCTTC	CASSIGRGRGQADGYTF	TRBJ1-2	17	once	TRBV21-1	.